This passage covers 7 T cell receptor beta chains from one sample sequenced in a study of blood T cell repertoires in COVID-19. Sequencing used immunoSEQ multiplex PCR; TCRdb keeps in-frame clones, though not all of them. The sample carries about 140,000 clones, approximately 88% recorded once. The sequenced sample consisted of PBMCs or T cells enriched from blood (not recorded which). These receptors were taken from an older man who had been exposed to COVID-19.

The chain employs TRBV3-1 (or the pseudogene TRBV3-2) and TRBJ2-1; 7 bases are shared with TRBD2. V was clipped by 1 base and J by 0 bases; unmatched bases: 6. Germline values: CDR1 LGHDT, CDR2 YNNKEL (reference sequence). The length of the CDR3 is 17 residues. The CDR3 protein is CASSQVFQRGSYNEQFF. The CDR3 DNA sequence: TGTGCCAGCAGCCAAGTATTTCAGCGGGGCTCCTACAATGAGCAGTTCTTC.

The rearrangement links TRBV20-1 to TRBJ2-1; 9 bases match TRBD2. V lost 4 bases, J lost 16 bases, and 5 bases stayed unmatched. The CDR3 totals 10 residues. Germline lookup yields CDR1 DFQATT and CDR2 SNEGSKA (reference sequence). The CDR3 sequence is CSAKGLAQFF. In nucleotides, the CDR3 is TGCAGTGCTAAAGGACTAGCGCAATTCTTC.

The DNA for the CDR3 is TGTGCCAGCACCCACCGCAGTGGGGGGAGTCAGCCCCAGCATTTT. It is translated as CASTHRSGGSQPQHF. J is TRBJ1-5 and V is TRBV28, with a tentative D call TRBD1 (5 bases). From germline, CDR1 is MDHEN and CDR2 SYDVKM. The CDR3 runs 15 residues. V lost 7 bases and J 6 bases, leaving 19 bases between the germline ends.

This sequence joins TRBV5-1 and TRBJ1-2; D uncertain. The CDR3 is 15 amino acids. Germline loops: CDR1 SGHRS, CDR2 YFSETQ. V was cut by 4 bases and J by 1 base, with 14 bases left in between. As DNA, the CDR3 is TGCGCCAGCAGCGCAATGGGCGGGAGTAACTATGGCTACACCTTC. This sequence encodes CASSAMGGSNYGYTF.

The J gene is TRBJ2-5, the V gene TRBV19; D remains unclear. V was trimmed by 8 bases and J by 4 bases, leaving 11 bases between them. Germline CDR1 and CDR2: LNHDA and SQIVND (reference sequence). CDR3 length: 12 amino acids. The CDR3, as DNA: TGTGCCAGTTCCCATGGGCGAGAGACCCAGTACTTC. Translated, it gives CASSHGRETQYF.

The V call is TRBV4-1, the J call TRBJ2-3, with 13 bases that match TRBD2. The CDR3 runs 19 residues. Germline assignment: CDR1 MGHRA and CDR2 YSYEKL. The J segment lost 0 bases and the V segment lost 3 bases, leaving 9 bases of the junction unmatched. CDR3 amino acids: CASSHSGLAGPPSTDTQYF. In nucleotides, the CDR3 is TGCGCCAGCAGCCATTCGGGACTAGCGGGGCCCCCTAGCACAGATACGCAGTATTTT.

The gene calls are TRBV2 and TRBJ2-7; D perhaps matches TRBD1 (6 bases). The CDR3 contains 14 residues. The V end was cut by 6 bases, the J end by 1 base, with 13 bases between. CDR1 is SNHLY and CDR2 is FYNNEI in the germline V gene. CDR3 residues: CASRKGDPSYEQYF. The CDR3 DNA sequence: TGTGCCAGCAGAAAGGGGGACCCTTCCTACGAGCAGTACTTC.